This TCR beta chain emerged from a study of blood T cells in healthy people across ages. Next came a second PCR, run for about 7 to 12 cycles, which used a sample-barcoded 5' primer along with a J-beta primer mix. TCRdb reprocessed the 5' RACE reads via MiXCR and lists one record per CDR3 protein. The table includes about 800,000 distinct CDR3 sequences, around 25% detected once. This CDR3 comprises 17 residues. V shed 2 bases, J shed 1 base, and the junction held 9 bases outside the gene matches. The V gene's germline CDR1 is SQVTM and CDR2 ANQGSEA. This clonotype was observed a handful of times. This sample was shared with a second study, whose subject was T cells of mothers and their children. From that paper: In each mother, TCR beta CDR3 reads exceeded 10 million; in each child, they numbered approximately 3 million.

The source of this sequence is a boy aged 5-17 years in good health. The material sequenced was blood. The chain joins TRBV29-1 to TRBJ2-4, with 9 bases aligning to TRBD2. CDR3 region: CSVELAGGPRAKNIQYF. The CDR3 DNA is TGCAGCGTTGAACTTGCGGGAGGGCCCCGGGCCAAAAACATTCAGTACTTC.